This TCR beta chain was sequenced in a study of T-cell reconstitution after alpha-beta-depleted transplantation in children. This clonotype was detected a few times. A library of TCRbeta sequences, prepared with unique molecular identifiers, was generated. TCRdb fed the PCR reads into MiXCR, producing one record per CDR3 protein. The data contain 500,000 or so distinct CDR3 sequences, approximately 30% of them singletons. The TCR was taken from a human donor who donated a stem cell graft to a child with aplastic anemia. Sequencing was performed on PBMCs from the stem cell graft donor, taken from the stem cell graft.

The chain's CDR3 is CSARDIDGVNTEAFF. The CDR3 bases are TGCAGTGCTAGAGATATAGACGGAGTGAACACTGAAGCTTTCTTT. The V and J genes are TRBV20-1 and TRBJ1-1; D is unclear. CDR3 size: 15 residues. V gave up 0 bases and J gave up 0 bases, with 11 bases separating them. Germline CDR1 and CDR2: DFQATT and SNEGSKA (reference sequence).